The 25 T cell receptor beta chains listed next were all sequenced from one sample in a study of blood T cell repertoires in COVID-19. Profiled with immunoSEQ multiplex PCR; TCRdb holds only in-frame clones, not every one. Among tens of thousands of clones listed, 80% to 90% were seen once. The specimen was peripheral blood. These receptors were collected from a human donor in a cohort sampled during active COVID-19.

V usage is TRBV20-1 and J usage is TRBJ1-1; no clear D gene. V lost 7 bases to trimming and J lost 2 bases, with 8 bases between them. This CDR3 region has 11 residues. The germline gives CDR1 DFQATT, CDR2 SNEGSKA (reference sequence). CDR3 loop: CSVEVNTEAFF. As DNA, the CDR3 is TGCAGTGTCGAGGTAAACACTGAAGCTTTCTTT.

The V gene is TRBV5-4, the J gene TRBJ2-1; maybe TRBD1 (5 bases). The V end lost 0 bases, the J end lost 7 bases, and 17 bases lay between the germline ends. This CDR3 has 16 amino acids. Germline V gene sequence: CDR1 SGHNT, CDR2 YYREEE (reference sequence). The CDR3 DNA reads TGTGCCAGCAGCTTGGGTCCGAGACAGCACCAAAATGAGCAGTTCTTC. It is translated as CASSLGPRQHQNEQFF.

The chain combines TRBV5-6 with TRBJ1-6; tentatively, D is TRBD1 (6 bases). CDR1 is SGHDT and CDR2 is YYEEEE in the germline V gene. Trimming cost V 4 bases and J 5 bases, with 13 bases left between them. The CDR3 is made up of 15 amino acids. CDR3 sequence (DNA): TGTGCCAGCAGCCCCCAGGGGCTAAATAATTCACCCCTCCACTTT. It is translated as CASSPQGLNNSPLHF.

This clone was picked up one time. This chain connects TRBV20-1 to TRBJ2-3; D is undetermined. This CDR3 is built from 12 residues. The germline V gene encodes CDR1 DFQATT and CDR2 SNEGSKA (reference sequence). Trimming shortened V by 3 bases and J by 5 bases, and 9 bases separated the two germline ends. In DNA form, the CDR3 reads TGCAGTGCTAGTTCCATACAAGATACGCAGTATTTT. Translating gives CSASSIQDTQYF.

J is TRBJ1-6 and V is TRBV27; the D gene is possibly TRBD1 (5 bases). CDR1 is MNHEY and CDR2 is SMNVEV in the germline V gene (reference sequence). The CDR3 has 14 amino acids. Trimming pared 3 bases from V and 10 bases from J, leaving 13 bases between. The CDR3 here is CASSLVREGSPLHF. CDR3 DNA: TGTGCCAGCAGTTTGGTCAGGGAGGGATCACCCCTCCACTTT.

The chain recombines TRBV7-2 with TRBJ1-1, with D unclear. Deletions cut 1 base from V and 0 bases from J, with 9 bases between. Germline values: CDR1 SGHTA, CDR2 FQGNSA. The CDR3 has 15 residues. This chain's CDR3 is CASSLDRSMNTEAFF. The CDR3 nucleotides read TGTGCCAGCAGCTTAGACAGATCTATGAACACTGAAGCTTTCTTT.

This clone has a single count. The V and J genes are TRBV7-2 and TRBJ2-7; 15 bases are a match to TRBD2. V shed 4 bases and J 4 bases; nucleotides not matched to a gene: 11. The CDR3 spans 18 residues. The germline gives CDR1 SGHTA, CDR2 FQGNSA. As DNA, the CDR3 is TGTGCCAGCAGCTCTATAGCGGGGACTAGCGGGAGGCTTTACGAGCAGTACTTC. As protein: CASSSIAGTSGRLYEQYF.

This chain links TRBV5-5 with TRBJ2-2; no clear D gene. This CDR3 comprises 14 residues. V dropped 2 bases and J dropped 4 bases, with 9 bases sitting between them. CDR1 and CDR2 (germline): SGHKS, YYEKEE (reference sequence). CDR3 sequence reads: CASSFLVGTGELFF. The CDR3 DNA reads as TGTGCCAGCAGCTTTCTAGTCGGCACCGGGGAGCTGTTTTTT. The complete variable domain, with remaining parts taken from reference TRBV5-5 and TRBJ2-2, reads DAGVTQSPTHLIKTRGQQVTLRCSPISGHKSVSWYQQVLGQGPQFIFQYYEKEERGRGNFPDRFSARQFPNYSSELNVNALLLGDSALYLCASSFLVGTGELFFGEGSRLTVL.

The V call is TRBV4-1, the J call TRBJ1-1; tentatively, D is TRBD1 (5 bases). Per germline, CDR1 MGHRA and CDR2 YSYEKL. V was cut by 1 base and J by 3 bases, with 12 bases left in between. The CDR3 spans 15 residues. The DNA of the CDR3 is TGCGCCAGCAGCCAAGGGGCCAGGGTGTACACTGAAGCTTTCTTT. Translated: CASSQGARVYTEAFF.

The gene calls are TRBV15 and TRBJ2-1; the match to TRBD2 covers 11 bases. Germline CDR1 is LNHNV and CDR2 is YYDKDF (reference sequence). The CDR3 spans 19 residues. V shed 3 bases and J 0 bases; nucleotides not matched to a gene: 10. CDR3 nucleotides: TGTGCCACCAGCAGTCCTAGCGGGGGGTCCCTGAGCTCCTACAATGAGCAGTTCTTC. Amino acid sequence: CATSSPSGGSLSSYNEQFF.

The chain carries TRBV29-1 and TRBJ2-7, with 7 positions matching TRBD1. J lost 3 bases, V lost 6 bases, and 2 bases had no gene match. CDR3 size: 11 residues. CDR1 is SQVTM, CDR2 ANQGSEA, per germline. Written as DNA, the CDR3 is TGCAGCGTCGACAGGGACTACGAGCAGTACTTC. This codes for CSVDRDYEQYF.

V usage is TRBV3-1 (or the pseudogene TRBV3-2) and J usage is TRBJ2-1, with D possibly being TRBD2 (6 bases). This CDR3 has 17 amino acids. Trimming stripped 5 bases from V and 0 bases from J, with 17 bases between. The germline gives CDR1 LGHDT, CDR2 YNNKEL (reference sequence). This chain's CDR3 is CASSFNRAGSSYNEQFF. The DNA of the CDR3 is TGTGCCAGCAGCTTTAATAGGGCGGGGAGCTCCTACAATGAGCAGTTCTTC.

The rearrangement uses TRBV5-8 and TRBJ1-4; D perhaps matches TRBD1 (6 bases). Germline V gene sequence: CDR1 SGHTS, CDR2 YDEGEE. The CDR3 loop spans 13 amino acids. Trimming left V 3 bases short and J 10 bases short, with 13 bases between. CDR3 residues: CASSSQGYGKLFF. Here the CDR3 DNA reads TGTGCCAGCAGCTCACAGGGATATGGAAAACTGTTTTTT.

This chain links TRBV7-3 with TRBJ2-2, with D possibly TRBD2 on 6 matching bases. V lost 6 bases to trimming and J lost 2 bases, with 16 bases between them. Germline V gene data show CDR1 as SGHTA and CDR2 as FQGTGA. CDR3 length equals 16 residues. Here the CDR3 DNA reads TGTGCCAGCAGTCTCGGACTATCCGGCAACACCGGGGAGCTGTTTTTT. Translated, it gives CASSLGLSGNTGELFF.

The V and J genes are TRBV7-9 and TRBJ2-5; perhaps TRBD2 as D (6 bases). This CDR3 region has 13 residues. V was cut by 5 bases and J by 2 bases, with 9 bases left in between. Germline CDR1 is SEHNR and CDR2 is FQNEAQ (reference sequence). The CDR3 DNA sequence: TGTGCCAGCAGCCCCGGGAGACAAGAGACCCAGTACTTC. This sequence encodes CASSPGRQETQYF.

The chain has TRBV4-2 and TRBJ1-1; D is unresolved. Trimming pared 3 bases from V and 1 base from J, leaving 15 bases between. The CDR3 runs 16 residues. Germline CDR1 LGHNA, CDR2 YNFKEQ. CDR3 in amino acids: CASSQVLWRGNTEAFF. The CDR3 coding sequence is TGTGCCAGCAGCCAGGTTTTATGGAGAGGGAACACTGAAGCTTTCTTT.

The gene calls are TRBV5-4 and TRBJ1-2; the match to TRBD1 covers 7 bases. V lost 2 bases and J lost 4; bases outside the gene matches: 8. The germline V gene has CDR1 SGHNT and CDR2 YYREEE (reference sequence). The CDR3 is 15 residues long. The CDR3 sequence: CASSFLDRPAYGYTF. DNA of the CDR3: TGTGCCAGCAGCTTTTTGGACAGGCCCGCCTATGGCTACACCTTC.

The chain employs TRBV19 and TRBJ1-4; D might be TRBD1 (6 bases). The germline gives CDR1 LNHDA, CDR2 SQIVND (reference sequence). This CDR3 is built from 15 residues. V was shortened by 5 bases and J by 8 bases, with 18 bases between the two germline ends. CDR3 sequence: CASSSADRFSEKLFF. The DNA of the CDR3 is TGTGCCAGTAGTTCAGCCGACAGGTTCTCGGAAAAACTGTTTTTT.

The rearrangement links TRBV13 to TRBJ2-5, with D possibly matching TRBD1 (6 bases). Trimming took 5 bases from V and 2 from J, leaving 18 bases between them. The length of the CDR3 is 16 residues. Germline CDR1 PRHDT, CDR2 FYEKMQ (reference sequence). The CDR3 DNA reads TGTGCCAGCAGCGTGAAACGTGGGGGCGTTCAAGAGACCCAGTACTTC. Protein product: CASSVKRGGVQETQYF. Full variable domain (remainder filled in from reference TRBV13 and TRBJ2-5): AAGVIQSPRHLIKEKRETATLKCYPIPRHDTVYWYQQGPGQDPQFLISFYEKMQSDKGSIPDRFSAQQFSDYHSELNMSSLELGDSALYFCASSVKRGGVQETQYFGPGTRLLVL.

The gene calls are TRBV6-6 and TRBJ2-7; D is tentatively TRBD1 or TRBD2 (6 bases each). Deletions cut 4 bases from V and 0 bases from J, with 13 bases between. CDR3 size: 15 residues. CDR1 is MNHNY and CDR2 is SVGAGI in the germline V gene (reference sequence). The CDR3 region is CASSSSGDNSYEQYF. CDR3 in DNA: TGTGCCAGCAGTTCCTCGGGGGACAACTCCTACGAGCAGTACTTC.

The chain has TRBV5-1 and TRBJ2-1; 7 bases are a match to TRBD1. After removal of 0 bases from V and 9 bases from J, the junction contained 9 bases not matched to a gene. The CDR3 contains 15 residues. The germline CDR1 and CDR2 sequences are SGHRS and YFSETQ. The CDR3 loop is CASSLVRGPEGEQFF. In DNA form, the CDR3 reads TGCGCCAGCAGCTTGGTGAGGGGGCCCGAGGGTGAGCAGTTCTTC.

The chain joins TRBV28 to TRBJ2-1; 7 bases are a match to TRBD2. J was trimmed by 5 bases and V by 8 bases; bases with no gene match: 9. The CDR3 runs to 14 residues. Germline lookup yields CDR1 MDHEN and CDR2 SYDVKM. The CDR3 protein is CASSGLVGNNEQFF. For the CDR3, the DNA is TGTGCCAGCTCAGGACTAGTCGGGAACAATGAGCAGTTCTTC.

The chain employs TRBV4-1 and TRBJ1-1; D gene ambiguous. The CDR3 contains 14 residues. CDR1 and CDR2 from the germline V gene are MGHRA and YSYEKL. The ends were cut back, 8 bases at V and 1 base at J, with 14 bases in the middle. CDR3 amino acids: CASRAQEGNTEAFF. CDR3 bases: TGCGCCAGCCGGGCCCAAGAGGGGAACACTGAAGCTTTCTTT.

This clone has just one count. This rearrangement joins TRBV2 to TRBJ1-2; 7 positions agree with TRBD1. In germline, CDR1 is SNHLY, CDR2 FYNNEI. With V trimmed by 4 bases and J by 8 bases, 4 bases remained unmatched. The CDR3 consists of 12 residues. The DNA of the CDR3 is TGTGCCAGCAGTGTAGGGGGCTCGGGCTACACCTTC. Protein product: CASSVGGSGYTF. Filled out from reference TRBV2 and TRBJ1-2, the complete variable domain reads EPEVTQTPSHQVTQMGQEVILRCVPISNHLYFYWYRQILGQKVEFLVSFYNNEISEKSEIFDDQFSVERPDGSNFTLKIRSTKLEDSAMYFCASSVGGSGYTFGSGTRLTVV.

In this sample, this clone turned up once. The chain is built from TRBV7-2 and TRBJ1-1; D unclear. CDR1 SGHTA and CDR2 FQGNSA come from the germline V gene. The CDR3 sequence is 14 residues long. V was clipped by 5 bases and J by 6 bases, with 16 bases between them. CDR3 sequence: CASSPRVKVAEAFF. CDR3 nucleotides: TGTGCCAGCAGCCCCCGGGTCAAGGTGGCTGAAGCTTTCTTT.